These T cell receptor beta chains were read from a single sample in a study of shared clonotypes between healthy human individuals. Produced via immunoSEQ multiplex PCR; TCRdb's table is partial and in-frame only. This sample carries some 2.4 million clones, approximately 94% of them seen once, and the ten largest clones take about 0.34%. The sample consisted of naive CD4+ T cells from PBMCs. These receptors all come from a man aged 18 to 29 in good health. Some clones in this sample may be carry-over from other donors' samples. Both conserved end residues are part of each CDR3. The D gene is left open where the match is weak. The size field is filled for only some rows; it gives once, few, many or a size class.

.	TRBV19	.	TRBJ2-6	TGTGCCAGTAGTCCGGGGTCCTCTGGGGCCAACGTCCTGACTTTC	CASSPGSSGANVLTF
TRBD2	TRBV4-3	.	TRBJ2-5	TGCGCCAGCAGCCAAGGCTCACTAGCGATACAAGAGACCCAGTACTTC	CASSQGSLAIQETQYF
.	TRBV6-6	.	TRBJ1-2	TGTGCCAGCAGCCACGGGTGGGACTATGGCTACACCTTC	CASSHGWDYGYTF
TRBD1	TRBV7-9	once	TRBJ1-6	TGTGCCAGCAGCCACAGGGGGGCGGGTCCGGATTCACCCCTCCACTTT	CASSHRGAGPDSPLHF
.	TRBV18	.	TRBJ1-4	TGTGCCAGCTCCCCAATACCCCTTGAAAAACTGTTTTTT	CASSPIPLEKLFF
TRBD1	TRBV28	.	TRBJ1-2	TGTGCCATATCGACAGGGCCAACCCACTATGGCTACACCTTC	CAISTGPTHYGYTF
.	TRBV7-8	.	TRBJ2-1	TGTGCCAGCAGCCCCGCCGATGAGCAGTTCTTC	CASSPADEQFF
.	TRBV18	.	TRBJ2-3	TGTGCCAGCACATTGGGCGCTAGCACAGATACGCAGTATTTT	CASTLGASTDTQYF
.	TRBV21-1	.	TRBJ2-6	TGTGCCAACGCTGGCAGGGTACTCTCTGGGGCCAACGTCCTGACTTTC	CANAGRVLSGANVLTF
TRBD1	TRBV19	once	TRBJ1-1	TGTGCCAGCCTACCGGGACAGTTCATGAACACTGAAGCTTTCTTT	CASLPGQFMNTEAFF
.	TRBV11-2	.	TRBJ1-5	TGTGCCAGCAGCCTCCACCGGGCGGGTCAGCCCCAGCATTTT	CASSLHRAGQPQHF
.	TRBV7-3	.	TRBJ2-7	TGTGCCAGCAGCTTGGGACCCGGGACACAATACGAGCAGTACTTC	CASSLGPGTQYEQYF
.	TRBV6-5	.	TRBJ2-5	TGTGCCAGCAGTTGGATCACCTTGGGGAGAGAGACCCAGTACTTC	CASSWITLGRETQYF
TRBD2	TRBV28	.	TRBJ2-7	TGTGCCAGCCTCTCTAGCGGGAGGAACGAGCAGTACTTC	CASLSSGRNEQYF
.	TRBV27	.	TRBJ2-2	TGTGCCAGCAGATCAGGCCTCGCGGGGCTGTTTTTT	CASRSGLAGLFF
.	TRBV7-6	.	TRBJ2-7	TGTGCCAGCAGCGATGTCCGGACCAGCTACGAGCAGTACTTC	CASSDVRTSYEQYF
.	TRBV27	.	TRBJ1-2	TGTGCCAGCAGTTTTCGGTCGGGAGAGGGAACGTTCTATGGCTACACCTTC	CASSFRSGEGTFYGYTF
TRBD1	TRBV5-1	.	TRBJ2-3	TGCGCCAGCAGCAAACAGGGGACCCGGGCAGATACGCAGTATTTT	CASSKQGTRADTQYF
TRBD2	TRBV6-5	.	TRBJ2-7	TGTGCCAGCAGTCAAACCGGGACTAGGGCCTACGAGCAGTACTTC	CASSQTGTRAYEQYF
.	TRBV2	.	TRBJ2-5	TGTGCCAGCAGGGTAATGAAGACCCAGTACTTC	CASRVMKTQYF
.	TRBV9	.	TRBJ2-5	TGTGCCAGCAGCGTGTCCTCTAAACTGGGGTTTCAGGAGACCCAGTACTTC	CASSVSSKLGFQETQYF
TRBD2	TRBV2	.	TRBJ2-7	TGTGCCAGCAGTAAGACTAGCGGGAGAGACGAGCAGTACTTC	CASSKTSGRDEQYF
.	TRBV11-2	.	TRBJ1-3	TGTGCCAGCAGCTTCTACGCCACAGGTGCGAGCTCTGGAAACACCATATATTTT	CASSFYATGASSGNTIYF
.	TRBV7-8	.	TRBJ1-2	TGTGCCAGCAGCTTAGCTCCGCGACAGGCGGTGGGGGGCTACACCTTC	CASSLAPRQAVGGYTF
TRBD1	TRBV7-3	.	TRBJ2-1	TGTGCCAGCAGCCAGGGGGAGAGGTCCTACAATGAGCAGTTCTTC	CASSQGERSYNEQFF
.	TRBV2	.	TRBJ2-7	TGTGCCAGCAGGGCGGACAGTTGGTACTCCTACGAGCAGTACTTC	CASRADSWYSYEQYF
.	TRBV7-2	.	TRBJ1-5	TGTGCCAGCAGCGTCAGGGGTAGCAATCAGCCCCAGCATTTT	CASSVRGSNQPQHF
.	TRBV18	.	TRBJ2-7	TGTGCCAGCTCACCAGACGGGGGCGAGCAGTACTTC	CASSPDGGEQYF
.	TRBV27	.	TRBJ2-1	TGTGCCAGCAGCCGAAGCCGTCGGAATGAGCAGTTCTTC	CASSRSRRNEQFF